Listed below are T cell receptor beta chains from one sample, sequenced in a study of blood T cell repertoires in COVID-19. Method: immunoSEQ multiplex PCR; TCRdb's copy keeps in-frame clones and lacks some. The sample includes 200,000 to 250,000 clones, 70% to 85% of them seen just once. Sequencing was carried out using PBMCs or T cells enriched from blood (not recorded which). The source is a man between 60 and 75 years old who had recovered from COVID-19. Each CDR3 is given with its conserved first and last residue. Fields, in order: CDR3 protein, V gene.

CDR3 protein: CASSQDWGLRGYTF
V gene: TRBV3-1/TRBV3-2

CDR3 protein: CASSLEGGTGKQYF
V gene: TRBV11-2

CDR3 protein: CASSRHHEAFF
V gene: TRBV7-2

CDR3 protein: CAWNRALSYEQYF
V gene: TRBV30

CDR3 protein: CATSRQGRESPLHF
V gene: TRBV15

CDR3 protein: CASSAGVAPTDTQYF
V gene: TRBV7-2

CDR3 protein: CASSDNRGRLVHEQYF
V gene: TRBV14

CDR3 protein: CASGLAAGNQPQYF
V gene: TRBV12-5

CDR3 protein: CASSPPTTGTNTGELFF
V gene: TRBV7-9

CDR3 protein: CASNPTPGQPNYGYTF
V gene: TRBV6-2/TRBV6-3

CDR3 protein: CASSQDRGLAGITDTQYF
V gene: TRBV3-1/TRBV3-2

CDR3 protein: CAGGLGAGELFF
V gene: TRBV6-5

CDR3 protein: CASSFEQGNNEQFF
V gene: TRBV11-3

CDR3 protein: CASSSGTLYQETQYF
V gene: TRBV19

CDR3 protein: CATAQQGSTDTQYF
V gene: TRBV18

CDR3 protein: CASSVGGFTDTQYF
V gene: TRBV18

CDR3 protein: CASSQDIDRVGREQYF
V gene: TRBV4-3

CDR3 protein: CASSAPRERHQPQHF
V gene: TRBV9

CDR3 protein: CASSPNGMRGTEAFF
V gene: TRBV5-1

CDR3 protein: CASSQDLAGGPGNTIYF
V gene: TRBV14

CDR3 protein: CASSLVEGRTEAFF
V gene: TRBV7-2

CDR3 protein: CASRAGYSSPLHF
V gene: TRBV19